This T cell receptor beta chain came from a study of blood T cells in healthy people across ages. Study-wide background: Template switching retrieved approximately one barcoded beta molecule for each two T cells. Whole-study findings and limits: The study could not conclusively compare naive and antigen-experienced cells, given its unsorted PBMCs.

A J-beta primer mix and a sample-barcoded 5' primer were used in a second PCR of about 7 to 12 cycles. Every molecule of cDNA carried a tag from a template-switch adaptor with 12 random nucleotides. From the 5' RACE reads, TCRdb called clonotypes with MiXCR, one entry per CDR3 protein. Of more than 700,000 distinct CDR3 sequences in the sample, 46% were seen once. On this clonotype: Its specificity is unknown.

Germline CDR1 reads MDHEN; CDR2 reads SYDVKM. The CDR3 sequence is 16 residues long. V dropped 6 bases and J dropped 5; count of bases not matched to a gene: 13. Every sample gave at least 5.5 micrograms of total RNA when it was extracted. The chain links TRBV28 to TRBJ2-7, with 10 bases aligning to TRBD1. The specimen was blood. This TCR was recovered from a man older than 75 in good health. CDR3 amino acids: CASSLPRTGGRDEQYF. The DNA for the CDR3 is TGTGCCAGCAGCTTACCCAGGACAGGGGGTCGGGACGAGCAGTACTTC.